This TCR beta chain emerged from a study of blood T cell repertoires in COVID-19. Study-wide context: Samples taken during acute and convalescent COVID-19 were collected in the United States, Italy and Spain. T cells, B-cell-depleted T cells, or PBMCs provided the cDNA or gDNA that served as material.

In the authors' workflow: From reference gene primer amplification, estimates of nucleated cell counts were derived. Here immunoSEQ multiplex PCR was the method, and the copy in TCRdb shows in-frame clones only, minus some. From that table come the V and J calls and clone size; the DNA was used to work out D and trimming. The data show 290,000 or so clones, roughly 86% seen once. Participants were aged 18 to 89 years, lived in 24 US areas, and enrolled virtually. The CDR3 loop spans 17 amino acids. Germline V CDR1 and CDR2: LGHNA, YNFKEQ. V trimming: 7 bases; J trimming: 10 bases; junction bases outside the gene matches: 21.

The chain links TRBV4-2 to TRBJ1-4; TRBD1 aligns across 7 bases. Source material: PBMCs or T cells enriched from blood (not recorded which). The clonotype comes from a woman under 30 who had recovered from COVID-19. Written as DNA, the CDR3 is TGTGCCAGCACCTCGTTCGGCGGACAGGACAGAGGGGTAAAACTGTTTTTT. This encodes CASTSFGGQDRGVKLFF.